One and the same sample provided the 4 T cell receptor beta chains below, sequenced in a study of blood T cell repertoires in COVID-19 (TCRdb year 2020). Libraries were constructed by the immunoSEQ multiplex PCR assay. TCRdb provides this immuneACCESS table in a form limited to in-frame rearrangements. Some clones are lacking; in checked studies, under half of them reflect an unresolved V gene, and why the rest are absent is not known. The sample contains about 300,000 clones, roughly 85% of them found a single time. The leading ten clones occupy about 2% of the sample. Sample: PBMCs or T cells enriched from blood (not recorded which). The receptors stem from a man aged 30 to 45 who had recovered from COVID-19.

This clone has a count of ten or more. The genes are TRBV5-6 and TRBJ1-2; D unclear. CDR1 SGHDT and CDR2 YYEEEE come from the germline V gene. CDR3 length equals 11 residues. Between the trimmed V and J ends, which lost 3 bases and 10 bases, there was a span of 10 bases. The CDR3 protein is CASSYHSYYTF. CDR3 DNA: TGTGCCAGCAGCTACCACAGCTACTACACCTTC.

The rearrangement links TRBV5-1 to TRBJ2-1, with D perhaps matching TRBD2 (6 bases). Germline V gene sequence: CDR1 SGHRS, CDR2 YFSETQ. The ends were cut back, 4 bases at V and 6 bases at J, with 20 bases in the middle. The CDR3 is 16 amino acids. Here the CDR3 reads CASSPTSSVIGNEQFF. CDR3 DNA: TGCGCCAGCAGCCCGACCTCTAGCGTCATAGGCAATGAGCAGTTCTTC.

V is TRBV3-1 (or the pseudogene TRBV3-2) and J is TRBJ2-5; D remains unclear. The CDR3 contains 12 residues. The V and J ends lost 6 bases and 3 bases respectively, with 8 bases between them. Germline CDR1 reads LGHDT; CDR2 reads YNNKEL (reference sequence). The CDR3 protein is CASRSVKETQYF. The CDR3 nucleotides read TGTGCCAGCAGATCAGTGAAAGAGACCCAGTACTTC.

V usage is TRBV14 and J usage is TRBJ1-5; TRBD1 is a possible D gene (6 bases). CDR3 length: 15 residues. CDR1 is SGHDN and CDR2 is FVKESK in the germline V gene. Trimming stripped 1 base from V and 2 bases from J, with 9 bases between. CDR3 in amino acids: CASSQGQECNQPQHF. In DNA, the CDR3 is TGTGCCAGCAGCCAAGGACAGGAGTGCAATCAGCCCCAGCATTTT.